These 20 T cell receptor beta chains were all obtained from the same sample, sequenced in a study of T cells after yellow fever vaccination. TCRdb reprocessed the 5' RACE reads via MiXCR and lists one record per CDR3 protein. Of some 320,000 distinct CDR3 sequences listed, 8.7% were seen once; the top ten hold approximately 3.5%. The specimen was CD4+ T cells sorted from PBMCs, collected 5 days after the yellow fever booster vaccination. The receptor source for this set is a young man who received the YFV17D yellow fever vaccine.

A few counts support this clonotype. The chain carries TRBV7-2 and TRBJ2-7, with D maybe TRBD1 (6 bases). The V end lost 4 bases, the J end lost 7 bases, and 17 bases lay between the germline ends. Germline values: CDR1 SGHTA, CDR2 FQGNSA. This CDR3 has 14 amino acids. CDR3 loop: CASSSRNRVGEQYF. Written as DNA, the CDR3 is TGTGCCAGCAGCTCGAGGAACAGGGTTGGTGAGCAGTACTTC.

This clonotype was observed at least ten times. CDR3 sequence reads: CASSLGPPYEQYV. The CDR3, as DNA: TGTGCCAGCAGCTTAGGGCCCCCATACGAGCAGTACGTC. The chain is built from TRBV7-8 and TRBJ2-7, with D hard to call. V was pared by 1 base and J by 4 bases, with 8 bases between. There are 13 residues in the CDR3. Per the germline V gene, CDR1 is SGHVS and CDR2 is FQNEAQ.

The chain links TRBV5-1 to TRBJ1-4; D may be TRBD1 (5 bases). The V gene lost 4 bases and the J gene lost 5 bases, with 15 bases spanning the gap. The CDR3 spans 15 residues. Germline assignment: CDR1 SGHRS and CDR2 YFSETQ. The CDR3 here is CASSPNRRENEKLFF. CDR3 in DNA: TGCGCCAGCAGCCCAAATCGCAGGGAGAATGAAAAACTGTTTTTT.

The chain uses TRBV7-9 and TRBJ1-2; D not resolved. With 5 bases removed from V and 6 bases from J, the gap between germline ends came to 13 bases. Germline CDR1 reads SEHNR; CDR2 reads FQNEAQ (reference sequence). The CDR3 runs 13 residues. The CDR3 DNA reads TGTGCCAGCAGCCCCGCCCACGCGGATGGCTACACCTTC. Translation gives CASSPAHADGYTF. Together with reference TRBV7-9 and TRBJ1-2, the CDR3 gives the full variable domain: DTGVSQNPRHKITKRGQNVTFRCDPISEHNRLYWYRQTLGQGPEFLTYFQNEAQLEKSRLLSDRFSAERPKGSFSTLEIQRTEQGDSAMYLCASSPAHADGYTFGSGTRLTVV.

CDR3 in DNA: TGTGCCACCAGTGAGCGACAGGGGGCGGCTAACGCTGAAGCTTTCTTT. Protein: CATSERQGAANAEAFF. The chain combines TRBV24-1 with TRBJ1-1; 10 bases align to TRBD1. CDR1 is KGHDR and CDR2 is SFDVKD in the germline V gene. The junction had 10 bases not matched to a gene; V was cut back by 4 bases and J by 6 bases. This CDR3 region has 16 residues.

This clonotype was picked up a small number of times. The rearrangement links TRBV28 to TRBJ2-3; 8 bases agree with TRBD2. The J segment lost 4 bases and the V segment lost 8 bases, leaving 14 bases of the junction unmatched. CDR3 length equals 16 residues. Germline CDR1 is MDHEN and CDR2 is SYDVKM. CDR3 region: CASVKTGAGVADTQYF. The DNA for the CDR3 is TGTGCCAGCGTAAAAACCGGAGCGGGGGTAGCAGATACGCAGTATTTT.

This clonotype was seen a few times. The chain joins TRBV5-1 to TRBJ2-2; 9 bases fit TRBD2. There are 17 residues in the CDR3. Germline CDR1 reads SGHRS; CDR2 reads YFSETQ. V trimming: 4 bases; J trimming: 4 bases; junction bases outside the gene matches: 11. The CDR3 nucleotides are TGCGCCAGCAGCAACGACCCGACTAGCGGCATCACCGGGGAGCTGTTTTTT. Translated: CASSNDPTSGITGELFF. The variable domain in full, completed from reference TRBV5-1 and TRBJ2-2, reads KAGVTQTPRYLIKTRGQQVTLSCSPISGHRSVSWYQQTPGQGLQFLFEYFSETQRNKGNFPGRFSGRQFSNSRSEMNVSTLELGDSALYLCASSNDPTSGITGELFFGEGSRLTVL.

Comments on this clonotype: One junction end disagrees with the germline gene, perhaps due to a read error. In DNA, the CDR3 is TGTGCCTGGAATCCGGGACAGAACCCCGGGGAGCTGTTTTTT. Residues: CAWNPGQNPGELFF. J is TRBJ2-2 and V is TRBV30, with TRBD1 matching 7 bases. CDR1 GTSNPN and CDR2 SVGIG come from the germline V gene (reference sequence). This CDR3 has 14 amino acids.

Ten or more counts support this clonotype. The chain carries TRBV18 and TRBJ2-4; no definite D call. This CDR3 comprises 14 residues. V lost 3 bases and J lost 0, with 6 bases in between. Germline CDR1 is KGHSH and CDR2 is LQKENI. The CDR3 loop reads CASSPPEAKNIQYF. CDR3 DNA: TGTGCCAGCTCACCGCCAGAAGCCAAAAACATTCAGTACTTC.

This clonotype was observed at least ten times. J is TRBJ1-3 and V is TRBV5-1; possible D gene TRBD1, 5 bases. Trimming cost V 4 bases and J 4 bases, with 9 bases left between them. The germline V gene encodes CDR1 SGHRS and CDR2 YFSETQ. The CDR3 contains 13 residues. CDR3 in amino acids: CASSRDAGNTIYF. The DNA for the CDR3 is TGCGCCAGCAGCCGGGACGCCGGAAACACCATATATTTT.

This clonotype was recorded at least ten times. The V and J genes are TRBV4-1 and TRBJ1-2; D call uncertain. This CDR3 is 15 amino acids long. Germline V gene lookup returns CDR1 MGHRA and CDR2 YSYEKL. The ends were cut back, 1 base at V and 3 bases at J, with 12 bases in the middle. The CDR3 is CASSQVLGLDYGYTF. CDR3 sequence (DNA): TGCGCCAGCAGCCAAGTCCTGGGCTTAGACTATGGCTACACCTTC.

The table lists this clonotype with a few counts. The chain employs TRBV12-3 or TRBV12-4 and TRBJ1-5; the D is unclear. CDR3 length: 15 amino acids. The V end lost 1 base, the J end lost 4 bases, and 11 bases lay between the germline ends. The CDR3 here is CASSLDPAKNQPQHF. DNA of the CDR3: TGTGCCAGCAGTTTAGATCCCGCAAAAAATCAGCCCCAGCATTTT.

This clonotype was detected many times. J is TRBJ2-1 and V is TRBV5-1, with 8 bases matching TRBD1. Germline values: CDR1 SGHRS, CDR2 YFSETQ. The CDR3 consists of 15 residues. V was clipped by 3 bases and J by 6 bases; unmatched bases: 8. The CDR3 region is CASSSTGVEGNEQFF. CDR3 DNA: TGCGCCAGCAGCTCGACAGGGGTTGAGGGCAATGAGCAGTTCTTC.

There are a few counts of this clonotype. The CDR3 coding sequence is TGTGCCAGCAGTTATTTAAGGGGCAATCAGCCCCAGCATTTT. This sequence encodes CASSYLRGNQPQHF. The genes are TRBV6-6 and TRBJ1-5; D gene ambiguous. Germline CDR1 reads MNHNY; CDR2 reads SVGAGI (reference sequence). Trimming left V 3 bases short and J 2 bases short, with 8 bases between. The CDR3 has 14 amino acids.

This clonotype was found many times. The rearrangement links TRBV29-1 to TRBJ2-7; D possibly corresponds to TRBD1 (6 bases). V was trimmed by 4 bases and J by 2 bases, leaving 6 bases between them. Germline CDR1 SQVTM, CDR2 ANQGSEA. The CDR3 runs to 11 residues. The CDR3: CSVGDTYEQYV. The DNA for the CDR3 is TGCAGCGTTGGGGACACCTACGAGCAGTACGTC.

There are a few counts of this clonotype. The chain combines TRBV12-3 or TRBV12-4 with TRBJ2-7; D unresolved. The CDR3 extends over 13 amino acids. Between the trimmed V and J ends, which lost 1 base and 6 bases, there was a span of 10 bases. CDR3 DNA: TGTGCCAGCAGTTTAGAACCGACCGCCGAGCAGTACGTC. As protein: CASSLEPTAEQYV.

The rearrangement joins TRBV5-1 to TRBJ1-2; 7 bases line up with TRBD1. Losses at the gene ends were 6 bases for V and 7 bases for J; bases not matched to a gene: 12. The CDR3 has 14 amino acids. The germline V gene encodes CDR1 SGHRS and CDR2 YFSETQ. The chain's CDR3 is CASTPQGGVPGYTF. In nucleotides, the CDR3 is TGCGCCAGCACCCCGCAGGGGGGCGTCCCTGGCTACACCTTC.

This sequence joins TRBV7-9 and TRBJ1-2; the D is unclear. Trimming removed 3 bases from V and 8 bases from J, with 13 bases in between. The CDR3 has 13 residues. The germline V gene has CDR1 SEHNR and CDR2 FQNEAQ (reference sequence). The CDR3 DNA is TGTGCCAGCAGCTTTGGGGTAGCGGGCGGCTACACCTTC. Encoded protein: CASSFGVAGGYTF. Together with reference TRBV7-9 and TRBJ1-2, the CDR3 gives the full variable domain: DTGVSQNPRHKITKRGQNVTFRCDPISEHNRLYWYRQTLGQGPEFLTYFQNEAQLEKSRLLSDRFSAERPKGSFSTLEIQRTEQGDSAMYLCASSFGVAGGYTFGSGTRLTVV.

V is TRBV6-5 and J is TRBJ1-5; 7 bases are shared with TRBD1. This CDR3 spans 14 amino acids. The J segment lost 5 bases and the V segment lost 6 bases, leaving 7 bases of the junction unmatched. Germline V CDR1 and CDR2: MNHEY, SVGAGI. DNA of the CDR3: TGTGCCAGCAGCAAACAGGGGAGAGATCAGCCCCAGCATTTT. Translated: CASSKQGRDQPQHF.

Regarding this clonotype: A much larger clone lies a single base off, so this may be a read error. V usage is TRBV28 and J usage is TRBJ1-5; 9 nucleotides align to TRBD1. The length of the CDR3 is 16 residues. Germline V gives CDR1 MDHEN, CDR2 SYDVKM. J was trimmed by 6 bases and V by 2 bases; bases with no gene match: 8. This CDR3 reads CASSLLWGQGCQPQHF. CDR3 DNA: TGTGCCAGCAGTTTACTCTGGGGACAGGGATGTCAGCCCCAGCATTTT.